Shown below are 28 T cell receptor beta chains from a single sample sequenced in a study of Graves' ophthalmopathy and Graves' hyperthyroidism. Scientists amplified the TCR beta CDR3 regions from RNA transcripts. First-round RT-PCR relied on HTBI primers, and a second-round multiplex PCR came next. TCRdb fed the multiplex PCR reads into MiXCR, producing one record per CDR3 protein. The table shows more than 300,000 distinct CDR3 sequences, with 15% to 19% occurring only once. The material sequenced was peripheral blood. Receptor source: a woman between 18 and 29 years old with stable Graves' hyperthyroidism.

The chain is built from TRBV11-3 and TRBJ2-2; D could derive from TRBD1 or TRBD2 (5 bases each). The V gene's germline CDR1 is SGHNT and CDR2 YENEEA. The CDR3 contains 15 residues. The V end lost 5 bases, the J end lost 7 bases, and 17 bases lay between the germline ends. The CDR3, as DNA: TGTGCCAGCAGCCCCGGGACGGATCTCGACGGGGAGCTGTTTTTT. The encoded protein is CASSPGTDLDGELFF.

This clonotype occurred many times. V gene TRBV20-1 combines with J gene TRBJ2-2; D remains ambiguous. The V and J ends lost 7 bases and 4 bases respectively, with 13 bases between them. The germline gives CDR1 DFQATT, CDR2 SNEGSKA (reference sequence). This CDR3 contains 13 residues. Here the CDR3 DNA reads TGCAGTGTTAGGACCGCTAGCACCGGGGAGCTGTTTTTT. It specifies CSVRTASTGELFF.

In its sample, this clonotype was seen many times. The chain joins TRBV19 to TRBJ1-1; perhaps TRBD1 as D (6 bases). The CDR3 loop spans 16 amino acids. Trimming removed 7 bases from V and 4 bases from J, with 22 bases in between. Germline V gene data show CDR1 as LNHDA and CDR2 as SQIVND (reference sequence). The CDR3 protein is CASTGQFLVTGTEAFF. DNA for the CDR3: TGTGCCAGTACCGGACAGTTTTTAGTTACGGGCACTGAAGCTTTCTTT.

At least ten counts were recorded for this clonotype. The rearrangement uses TRBV6-5 and TRBJ1-5; TRBD1 agrees at 9 bases. Looked up from germline, CDR1 is MNHEY and CDR2 is SVGAGI. Unmatched junction bases numbered 8, after V lost 2 bases and J lost 6 bases. The CDR3 runs to 16 residues. The CDR3 DNA sequence: TGTGCCAGCAGTTACAAGACCGGGACAGGGAGTCAGCCCCAGCATTTT. As protein: CASSYKTGTGSQPQHF.

This clonotype was recorded at least ten times. The genes are TRBV29-1 and TRBJ1-2; a possible D gene is TRBD1 (5 bases). The CDR3 sequence is 11 residues long. CDR1 is SQVTM and CDR2 is ANQGSEA in the germline V gene. V lost 3 bases and J 7 bases, leaving 9 bases between the germline ends. CDR3 sequence: CSVEGRAGYTF. In DNA, the CDR3 is TGCAGCGTTGAGGGCAGGGCTGGCTACACCTTC.

This clonotype has a count of ten or more. The gene calls are TRBV6-1 and TRBJ2-7; TRBD1 aligns across 9 bases. V trimming: 5 bases; J trimming: 2 bases; junction bases outside the gene matches: 10. The CDR3 totals 16 residues. CDR1 and CDR2 (germline): MNHNS, SASEGT. The CDR3 nucleotides read TGTGCCAGCAGTCGAACCGGGACAGGGACCCCCTACGAGCAGTACTTC. This translates into CASSRTGTGTPYEQYF.

This clonotype was recorded many times. This sequence joins TRBV12-3 or TRBV12-4 and TRBJ2-5; D is ambiguous. Trimming cost V 3 bases and J 5 bases, with 13 bases left between them. The CDR3 consists of 14 residues. CDR3 amino acids: CASSFLRTRETQYF. In DNA form, the CDR3 reads TGTGCCAGCAGTTTTTTGCGGACGCGGGAGACCCAGTACTTC.

This clonotype was seen ten or more times. V usage is TRBV24-1 and J usage is TRBJ1-2; 7 bases match TRBD1. The CDR3 consists of 14 residues. The V segment lost 4 bases and the J segment 8 bases; nucleotides outside the gene matches: 9. Germline V gene data show CDR1 as KGHDR and CDR2 as SFDVKD. The CDR3 reads CATSESDRAYGYTF. The CDR3 DNA reads TGTGCCACCAGTGAAAGCGACAGGGCTTACGGCTACACCTTC.

The rearrangement links TRBV10-3 to TRBJ1-5; possible D gene TRBD1, 5 bases. V was cut by 4 bases and J by 4 bases, with 14 bases left in between. Germline loops: CDR1 ENHRY, CDR2 SYGVKD. The CDR3 has 15 residues. In DNA form, the CDR3 reads TGTGCCATCAGTGCAGGGCTGGGCGGGAATCAGCCCCAGCATTTT. It encodes CAISAGLGGNQPQHF.

J is TRBJ2-7 and V is TRBV20-1; D is possibly TRBD1 (5 bases). CDR1 and CDR2 from the germline V gene are DFQATT and SNEGSKA (reference sequence). The ends were cut back, 0 bases at V and 3 bases at J, with 30 bases in the middle. This CDR3 is 20 amino acids long. The CDR3 sequence: CSARDQTAHEPSQENYEQYF. The CDR3 nucleotides are TGCAGTGCTAGAGACCAGACAGCACACGAGCCAAGCCAAGAAAACTACGAGCAGTACTTC.

This clonotype has a count of ten or more. The rearrangement uses TRBV12-3 or TRBV12-4 and TRBJ1-5; D gene ambiguous. V dropped 7 bases and J dropped 9 bases, with 16 bases sitting between them. This CDR3 has 13 residues. The CDR3 reads CASTWTGAGPQHF. The CDR3 nucleotides are TGTGCCAGCACCTGGACTGGTGCCGGGCCCCAGCATTTT.

This clonotype has just one count. The chain combines TRBV6-1 with TRBJ2-7; D gene ambiguous. The ends were cut back, 4 bases at V and 3 bases at J, with 13 bases in the middle. This CDR3 region has 14 residues. Germline CDR1 and CDR2: MNHNS and SASEGT. CDR3 sequence (DNA): TGTGCCAGCAGTGCGAGATTTCCGGGCTACGAGCAGTACTTC. It specifies CASSARFPGYEQYF.

This clonotype was observed at least ten times. The V gene is TRBV9, the J gene TRBJ1-6; unclear D gene. CDR3 size: 13 residues. Germline CDR1 SGDLS, CDR2 YYNGEE. The V end lost 2 bases, the J end lost 7 bases, and 7 bases lay between the germline ends. The CDR3: CASSVTANSPLHF. The CDR3 coding sequence is TGTGCCAGCAGCGTCACAGCGAATTCACCCCTCCACTTT.

This clonotype was detected many times. The chain recombines TRBV29-1 with TRBJ2-5; D is unclear. The ends were cut back, 0 bases at V and 1 base at J, with 6 bases in the middle. The CDR3 is made up of 13 amino acids. CDR1 and CDR2 from the germline V gene are SQVTM and ANQGSEA. Here the CDR3 reads CSVEETGQETQYF. The CDR3 nucleotides are TGCAGCGTTGAAGAGACGGGCCAAGAGACCCAGTACTTC.

This clonotype appeared a few times. The chain links TRBV29-1 to TRBJ2-7; D gene unclear. This CDR3 has 13 residues. The V end was cut by 7 bases, the J end by 0 bases, with 13 bases between. Germline V gene sequence: CDR1 SQVTM, CDR2 ANQGSEA. The CDR3 DNA follows: TGCAGCGGAAAACAAGGGAACTCCTACGAGCAGTACTTC. Amino acids: CSGKQGNSYEQYF.

There are many counts of this clonotype. J is TRBJ1-1 and V is TRBV12-3 or TRBV12-4, with TRBD1 identical over 8 bases. The junction had 8 bases not matched to a gene; V was cut back by 7 bases and J by 4 bases. The CDR3 is 14 residues long. Here the CDR3 reads CASTRQGRRTEAFF. The CDR3 coding sequence is TGTGCCAGCACGCGACAGGGGCGTCGCACTGAAGCTTTCTTT.

This clonotype occurred many times. The chain couples TRBV27 to TRBJ2-7, with D perhaps TRBD1 (5 bases). CDR1 is MNHEY and CDR2 is SMNVEV in the germline V gene (reference sequence). This CDR3 has 13 amino acids. Trimming pared 6 bases from V and 3 bases from J, leaving 12 bases between. CDR3: CASSPRTNYEQYF. CDR3 coding DNA: TGTGCCAGCAGCCCCCGGACAAACTACGAGCAGTACTTC.

The gene calls are TRBV4-2 and TRBJ1-1; no clear D gene. CDR1 LGHNA and CDR2 YNFKEQ come from the germline V gene. This CDR3 is 16 amino acids long. V lost 0 bases and J 0 bases, leaving 11 bases between the germline ends. In DNA form, the CDR3 reads TGTGCCAGCAGCCAAGATCGTGCAGACATGAACACTGAAGCTTTCTTT. It encodes CASSQDRADMNTEAFF.

Here the CDR3 reads CASSISDRGRHGELFF. CDR3 DNA: TGTGCCAGTAGTATATCGGACAGGGGGCGGCACGGGGAGCTGTTTTTT. This chain connects TRBV19 to TRBJ2-2; 11 nucleotides align to TRBD1. The length of the CDR3 is 16 residues. Germline trimming cut 2 bases from V and 7 bases from J; bases unmatched to any gene: 6. Germline V gives CDR1 LNHDA, CDR2 SQIVND (reference sequence).

There are many counts of this clonotype. The CDR3 sequence is CASSRDRTNEQYF. CDR3 DNA sequence: TGTGCCAGCAGCCGGGACAGGACTAACGAGCAGTACTTC. V and J are TRBV2 and TRBJ2-7; TRBD1 matches 8 bases. The CDR3 has 13 amino acids. Germline assignment: CDR1 SNHLY and CDR2 FYNNEI. Trimming removed 6 bases from V and 5 bases from J; junction bases left unmatched: 6.

This clonotype has at least ten counts. The chain employs TRBV20-1 and TRBJ2-5; D possibly corresponds to TRBD2 (6 bases). This CDR3 comprises 14 residues. CDR1 is DFQATT and CDR2 is SNEGSKA in the germline V gene (reference sequence). Trimming left V 8 bases short and J 5 bases short, with 21 bases between. The CDR3 here is CSSGLTPRVETQYF. CDR3 DNA sequence: TGCAGTTCGGGACTGACACCCAGGGTGGAGACCCAGTACTTC.

This clonotype has a count of ten or more. The chain joins TRBV20-1 to TRBJ2-5; D is uncertain. Trimming shortened V by 4 bases and J by 1 base, and 10 bases separated the two germline ends. This CDR3 region has 13 residues. Germline loops: CDR1 DFQATT, CDR2 SNEGSKA (reference sequence). The CDR3 DNA follows: TGCAGTGCTAACACCGACTCCCAAGAGACCCAGTACTTC. It translates to CSANTDSQETQYF.

The chain carries TRBV12-3 or TRBV12-4 and TRBJ1-5; D is perhaps TRBD1 (6 bases). The CDR3 is 13 residues long. Trimming pared 4 bases from V and 7 bases from J, leaving 11 bases between. Written as DNA, the CDR3 is TGTGCCAGCAGTTCGGGGGCACGACAGCCCCAGCATTTT. It encodes CASSSGARQPQHF.

This clonotype was seen repeatedly, ten times or more. The gene calls are TRBV6-1 and TRBJ1-6; 9 bases are a match to TRBD1. CDR3 length: 14 amino acids. Unmatched junction bases numbered 11, after V lost 10 bases and J lost 10 bases. Germline CDR1 is MNHNS and CDR2 is SASEGT. This chain's CDR3 is CAITSGTGPSPLHF. The CDR3 bases are TGTGCCATCACCTCCGGGACAGGGCCGTCACCCCTCCACTTT.

This clonotype appeared many times. The V gene is TRBV29-1, the J gene TRBJ2-7; D is unclear. The CDR3 is 13 amino acids. Germline lookup yields CDR1 SQVTM and CDR2 ANQGSEA. V was pared by 2 bases and J by 0 bases, with 8 bases between. CDR3 sequence (DNA): TGCAGCGTTGAAAACGGATACTCCTACGAGCAGTACTTC. Translating it yields CSVENGYSYEQYF.

Details on this clonotype: The CDR3 does not end in the conserved phenylalanine or tryptophan, so this is likely a read error. The chain has TRBV12-3 or TRBV12-4 and TRBJ2-7; possible D gene TRBD2, 5 bases. The length of the CDR3 is 14 residues. The V and J ends lost 3 bases and 7 bases respectively, with 16 bases between them. CDR3 coding DNA: TGTGCCAGCAGTTTCTTCCGGGGTTCGCGGGAGCAGTACTGC. Protein sequence: CASSFFRGSREQYC.

In its sample, this clonotype was seen many times. The chain employs TRBV5-1 and TRBJ1-1, with 10 bases lining up with TRBD1. The CDR3 contains 15 residues. J lost 5 bases, V lost 3 bases, and 7 bases had no gene match. Germline CDR1 and CDR2: SGHRS and YFSETQ. The CDR3 nucleotides are TGCGCCAGCAGCTCGACAGGGGGCTTTGGAACTGAAGCTTTCTTT. It encodes CASSSTGGFGTEAFF.

Ten or more counts support this clonotype. V is TRBV2 and J is TRBJ1-2, with D maybe TRBD1 (5 bases). The CDR3 extends over 14 amino acids. The germline V and J ends were trimmed by 4 bases and 5 bases, with 14 bases remaining between them. Germline CDR1 SNHLY, CDR2 FYNNEI. The CDR3 DNA sequence: TGTGCCAGCAGTGCTGGAGGGGCGAGTTATGGCTACACCTTC. This codes for CASSAGGASYGYTF.